A single sample gave rise to the 7 T cell receptor beta chains below, sequenced in a study of CD8 T cells in Susac syndrome. RNA amounts of about 0.5 to 1 ug underwent reverse transcription with random hexamers. TCRdb called the immunoSEQ multiplex PCR reads again in MiXCR, with one record for every CDR3 protein. In the table there are about 210,000 distinct CDR3 sequences, roughly 95% of which are singletons. The sample taken for sequencing was CD4+ T cells from PBMCs. These receptors were collected from a human donor in good health.

The chain uses TRBV23-1 and TRBJ2-2; D tentatively reads TRBD1 or TRBD2 (6 bases each). TRBV23-1 has ORF status, its function being uncertain. V lost 0 bases, J lost 0 bases, and 14 bases lay in between. The CDR3 spans 18 residues. As DNA, the CDR3 is TGCGCCAGCAGTCAATCGAATCGGGGGCGAACGAACACCGGGGAGCTGTTTTTT. Its protein is CASSQSNRGRTNTGELFF.

This clonotype came up once. The CDR3 DNA reads as TGTGCCACTACGTCCCGGGGACAGGAAATCTACGAGCAGTACTTC. As protein: CATTSRGQEIYEQYF. This chain joins TRBV19 and TRBJ2-7, with 8 bases identical to TRBD1. This CDR3 comprises 15 residues. The V and J ends lost 10 bases and 3 bases, in that order; junction bases with no gene match: 14. Germline V lookup: CDR1 LNHDA, CDR2 SQIVND (reference sequence).

The V gene is TRBV30, the J gene TRBJ2-1, with D perhaps matching TRBD1 or TRBD2 (6 bases each). Between the trimmed V and J ends, which lost 4 bases and 6 bases, there was a span of 19 bases. Germline V gene sequence: CDR1 GTSNPN, CDR2 SVGIG (reference sequence). This CDR3 has 15 residues. Written as DNA, the CDR3 is TGTGCCTGGAATCTTGAGGGGGACTGGATCAATGAGCAGTTCTTC. Translated, it gives CAWNLEGDWINEQFF.

Only one count was recorded for this clonotype. The CDR3 sequence: CAWHPGGMDNTEAFF. The CDR3 DNA sequence: TGTGCCTGGCATCCAGGGGGGATGGATAACACTGAAGCTTTCTTT. The chain links TRBV30 to TRBJ1-1; 7 nucleotides match TRBD1. The CDR3 loop spans 15 amino acids. Germline V gene sequence: CDR1 GTSNPN, CDR2 SVGIG (reference sequence). Unmatched junction bases numbered 11, after V lost 5 bases and J lost 2 bases.

J is TRBJ2-5 and V is TRBV29-1; D might be TRBD1 or TRBD2, each matching 6 bases. Trimming took 4 bases from V and 4 from J, leaving 13 bases between them. CDR3 length: 13 residues. The germline V gene has CDR1 SQVTM and CDR2 ANQGSEA. The CDR3 loop is CSVGLGGGETQYF. CDR3 nucleotides: TGCAGCGTTGGCCTGGGGGGCGGAGAGACCCAGTACTTC.

The chain is built from TRBV18 and TRBJ2-7; D not certain. Germline V gene sequence: CDR1 KGHSH, CDR2 LQKENI. Trimming cost V 6 bases and J 0 bases, with 12 bases left between them. The length of the CDR3 is 14 residues. In nucleotides, the CDR3 is TGTGCCAGCTCCGAGCAGGCTAGCTCCTACGAGCAGTACGTC. Translating gives CASSEQASSYEQYV.

The rearrangement joins TRBV18 to TRBJ2-1; D is ambiguous. The length of the CDR3 is 13 residues. Trimming shortened V by 3 bases and J by 5 bases, and 8 bases separated the two germline ends. Germline V gene sequence: CDR1 KGHSH, CDR2 LQKENI. This CDR3 reads CASSPGSNNEQFF. The CDR3 nucleotides read TGTGCCAGCTCACCTGGCAGTAACAATGAGCAGTTCTTC.